This T cell receptor beta chain appears in the sequencing data of a study of blood T cells in healthy people across ages (dated by TCRdb to about 2015). Background on the whole study: Template switching captured roughly one uniquely barcoded TCR beta cDNA molecule per two T cells in model experiments. Age-related changes in TCR beta repertoire diversity were measured in the study by deep sequencing normalized with unique cDNA molecular identifiers. Four age groups were formed from the donors: young (average approximately 15 years), middle-aged (just under 40), aged (62) and long-lived (roughly 88). Two additional independent replicas of 1 million unique cDNA reads from the same blood draw were analyzed for two donors (one aged 18 to 30 and one aged 80 or older). Results the study describes overall, beyond this receptor: Bulk unsorted PBMC profiling prevented conclusive comparison of naive and antigen-experienced compartments. Donor CMV infection status was unknown, potentially confounding age-related changes in expanded clonotypes. Observed TCR beta diversity per million T cells fell roughly linearly with age, and a significant reduction was already apparent by age about 36. Compared with the aged group, the long-lived group had more naive CD4+ T cells, fewer expanded clones and increased TCR diversity, a pattern suggesting age selection. Estimates of total diversity from one million sequenced T cells were regarded as lower bounds and underestimates. The percentage of naive T cells measured by flow cytometry correlated strongly with observed TCR beta diversity.

The library was made by 5' RACE. Sequencing took place on an Illumina HiSeq 2500. The second PCR ran for roughly 7 to 12 cycles and used a J-beta primer mix along with a sample-barcoded 5' primer. A template-switch 5' adaptor carrying 12 random nucleotides introduced a unique molecular identifier onto each TCR beta cDNA molecule. Each sample yielded at least 2.5 million CDR3-containing paired-end reads. First-strand cDNA synthesis was performed from all RNA using the Mint cDNA synthesis kit, with priming by a TRBC-specific oligonucleotide. Following uracil-DNA glycosylase treatment, a first 18-cycle PCR with universal primers M1SS and BC2_uni_R was performed on all cDNA. Turning to the authors' computational methods: For normalization, 1 million high-quality reads, each with a distinct molecular identifier, were randomly selected from each sample. Reads sharing molecular identifiers were discarded rather than binned into consensus sequences. MiTCR, set to a Q25 quality threshold and the strictest error-elimination algorithm, was used for CDR3 identification, clonotype clustering and error correction. Lower-bound total TCR beta diversity was estimated with a nonparametric unseen species model using Euler transformation. TCRdb reran the public reads through fastp at Q25 and MiXCR, keeping productive beta chains. Identical CDR3 protein sequences are pooled into one entry, listed with their most common genes and DNA. For this entry, the V and J calls and clone size follow TCRdb and not the study's own pipeline. This sample is represented by 800,000 or so distinct CDR3 sequences; just under 25% of them were singletons. The top ten constitute roughly 3.5% of the sample.

As concerns this clonotype: Its antigen is still unknown. No per-base quality is available; no much larger clone lies one base away.

The roughly 39 donors, aged roughly 6 to 100 years, were systemically healthy Caucasian individuals from Russia. Each donor gave roughly 9 milliliters of peripheral blood, drawn into EDTA-treated Vacutainer tubes. Ficoll-Paque density-gradient centrifugation was used to isolate PBMCs, with at least 6.5 million per sample. Trizol reagent was used to extract total RNA from the PBMCs, yielding at least 5 micrograms per sample. For every donor, flow cytometry on a PBMC aliquot measured the percentage of naive CD45RAhigh/CD27high T cells. Compared with germline, V lacks 0 bases and J lacks 3 bases; bases without a gene match: 1. The CDR1 and CDR2 encoded by the germline V gene (reference sequence) are LNHNV and YYDKDF. From the cysteine through the phenylalanine, the CDR3 covers 14 amino acids. Just the 42-base CDR3 DNA is kept, in frame starting at base 1. The data were also submitted as part of a second study, on T cells of mothers and their children. That second publication adds: Donors were nine systemically healthy Caucasian individuals: three mothers and their six children. cDNA synthesis used all of the extracted RNA, with 1.5 ug of RNA in each 15 ul reaction. In the second PCR, the M1S primer introduced both the sample barcodes and 2-4 random nucleotides. More than 9 million TCR beta CDR3 reads were obtained from each mother, and approximately 3 million reads were obtained from each child. TCR recombination output is similarly shaped by thymic selection in related and unrelated pairs, with a minor effect exerted by inherited differences. Normalized repertoire overlap was always slightly but never significantly higher in related than unrelated mother-child pairs. No persistent microchimeric T cell clones were found, with a detection sensitivity of approximately 95 clones per million clonotypes. Deep NGS was used in the study to compare the TCR beta repertoires of mothers and children and to look for features that separate related mother-child pairs from unrelated individuals. On average, the children were approximately 12 +/- 4 years old, while the mothers were about 40 +/- 4 years old. After adapters were ligated using NEBNext reagents, the libraries underwent 100+100 nt paired-end sequencing on an Illumina HiSeq 2000. To prevent cross-contamination, the mother and child libraries were prepared one month apart and sequenced in separate runs. For each donor, between roughly 450,000 and 2,100,000 distinct TCR beta clonotypes were identified. Naive TCR beta clonotypes were estimated from low-frequency clonotypes matched to each donor's FACS-determined naive share, without sorting.

The TCR sequence derives from a boy aged 5-17 years in good health. Sequencing input: blood. The chain is assembled from TRBV15 and TRBJ2-5; TRBD1 aligns with 7 central bases. The nucleotide sequence is given as TGTGCCACCAGCAGAGACAGGGGGAAAGAGACCCAGTACTTC. Protein translation: CATSRDRGKETQYF.